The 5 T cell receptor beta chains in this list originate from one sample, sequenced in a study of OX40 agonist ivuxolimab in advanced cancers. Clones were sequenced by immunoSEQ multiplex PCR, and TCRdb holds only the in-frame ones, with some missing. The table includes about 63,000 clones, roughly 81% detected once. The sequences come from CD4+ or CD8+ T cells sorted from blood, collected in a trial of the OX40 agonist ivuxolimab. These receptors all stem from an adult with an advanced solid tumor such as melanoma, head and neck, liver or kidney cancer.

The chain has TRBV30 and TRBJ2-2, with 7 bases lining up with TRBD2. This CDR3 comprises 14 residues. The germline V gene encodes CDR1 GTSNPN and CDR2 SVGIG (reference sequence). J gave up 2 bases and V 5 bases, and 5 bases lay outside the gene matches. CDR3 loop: CAWHSGPNTGELFF. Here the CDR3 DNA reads TGTGCCTGGCATAGCGGGCCAAACACCGGGGAGCTGTTTTTT.

The CDR3 here is CASSEWGAEAFF. The DNA of the CDR3 is TGTGCCAGTAGCGAATGGGGGGCTGAAGCTTTCTTT. The rearrangement links TRBV19 to TRBJ1-1; D is possibly TRBD1 (5 bases). The germline V gene has CDR1 LNHDA and CDR2 SQIVND (reference sequence). V lost 6 bases to trimming and J lost 6 bases, with 11 bases between them. The CDR3 is 12 residues long. The full variable domain, its missing parts supplied by reference TRBV19 and TRBJ1-1, is DGGITQSPKYLFRKEGQNVTLSCEQNLNHDAMYWYRQDPGQGLRLIYYSQIVNDFQKGDIAEGYSVSREKKESFPLTVTSAQKNPTAFYLCASSEWGAEAFFGQGTRLTVV.

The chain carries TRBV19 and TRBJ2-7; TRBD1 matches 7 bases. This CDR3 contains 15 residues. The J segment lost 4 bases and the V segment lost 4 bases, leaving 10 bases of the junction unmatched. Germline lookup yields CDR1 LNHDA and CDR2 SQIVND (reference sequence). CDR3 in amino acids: CASSKGGASTYEQYF. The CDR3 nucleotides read TGTGCCAGTAGTAAAGGGGGCGCCTCGACTTACGAGCAGTACTTC.

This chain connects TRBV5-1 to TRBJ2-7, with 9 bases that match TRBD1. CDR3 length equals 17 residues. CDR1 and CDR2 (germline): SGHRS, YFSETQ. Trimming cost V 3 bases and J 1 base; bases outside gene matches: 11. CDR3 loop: CASSSLAGQGPSYEQYF. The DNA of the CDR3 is TGCGCCAGCAGCTCGTTAGCCGGACAGGGGCCGTCCTACGAGCAGTACTTC.

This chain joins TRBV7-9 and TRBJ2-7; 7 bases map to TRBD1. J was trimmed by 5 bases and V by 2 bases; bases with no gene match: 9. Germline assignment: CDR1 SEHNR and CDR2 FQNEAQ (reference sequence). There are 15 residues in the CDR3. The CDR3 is CASSLRPAGGNEQYF. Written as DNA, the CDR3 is TGTGCCAGCAGCTTACGGCCCGCAGGGGGTAACGAGCAGTACTTC.